One sample yielded the 30 T cell receptor beta chains listed below, sequenced in a study of T cell responses to AZD1222 COVID-19 vaccine. Method: immunoSEQ multiplex PCR; TCRdb's copy keeps in-frame clones and lacks some. Altogether more than 95,000 clones are present, around nine tenths being singletons, with the ten largest covering 3% to 3.5%. The starting material was peripheral blood, obtained 28 days after the second dose of the MenACWY control vaccine. The receptors here all came from an adult who received the MenACWY meningococcal vaccine as a control.

This clone has only one observation. The CDR3 DNA reads TGTGCAAGTCGCTTAGCGCCGTTGGGGATCAGCTCCTACGAGCAGTACTTC. Residues: CASRLAPLGISSYEQYF. The chain uses TRBV12-2 and TRBJ2-7. TRBV12-2 is a documented pseudogene. The CDR3 consists of 17 residues.

V usage is TRBV28 and J usage is TRBJ1-2; 8 bases line up with TRBD1. Trimming took 4 bases from V and 14 from J; bases not matched to a gene: 15. CDR3 size: 14 residues. CDR1 is MDHEN, CDR2 SYDVKM, per germline. CDR3 protein: CASSWGTGPIECTF. The CDR3 DNA reads TGTGCCAGCAGTTGGGGGACAGGACCTATTGAGTGTACCTTC.

The chain uses TRBV29-1 and TRBJ2-7; D not certain. CDR1 and CDR2 from the germline V gene are SQVTM and ANQGSEA. V was pared by 4 bases and J by 0 bases, with 10 bases between. CDR3 length: 13 amino acids. The CDR3 region is CSVVSVSSYEQYF. In DNA, the CDR3 is TGCAGCGTTGTATCGGTGAGCTCCTACGAGCAGTACTTC.

The V call is TRBV6-2 or TRBV6-3, the J call TRBJ2-7; D unresolved. This CDR3 comprises 12 residues. Per the germline V gene, CDR1 is MNHEY and CDR2 is SVGEGT. Trimming pared 2 bases from V and 3 bases from J, leaving 5 bases between. This CDR3 is CASSYRLYEQYF. As DNA, the CDR3 is TGTGCCAGCAGTTACCGGCTCTACGAGCAGTACTTC.

The V and J genes are TRBV10-3 and TRBJ2-3, with D possibly TRBD1 on 5 matching bases. The V end lost 2 bases, the J end lost 0 bases, and 12 bases lay between the germline ends. CDR3 length equals 16 residues. Germline CDR1 is ENHRY and CDR2 is SYGVKD. The CDR3 sequence is CAISETQGPSTDTQYF. The CDR3 nucleotides are TGTGCCATCAGTGAGACCCAGGGCCCCAGCACAGATACGCAGTATTTT.

The V call is TRBV27, the J call TRBJ1-2, with D uncertain. CDR1 and CDR2 from the germline V gene are MNHEY and SMNVEV (reference sequence). The CDR3 has 14 residues. V dropped 8 bases and J dropped 1 base, with 14 bases sitting between them. CDR3: CASSSSRDNYGYTF. CDR3 in DNA: TGTGCCAGCTCCTCGTCAAGGGATAACTATGGCTACACCTTC.

The J gene is TRBJ1-4, the V gene TRBV29-1, with D unresolved. The CDR3 has 11 residues. V was trimmed by 3 bases and J by 7 bases, leaving 6 bases between them. Germline V CDR1 and CDR2: SQVTM, ANQGSEA. The CDR3 is CSVEGGEKLFF. CDR3 coding DNA: TGCAGCGTTGAGGGAGGTGAAAAACTGTTTTTT.

The chain combines TRBV28 with TRBJ1-1; a weak D match, TRBD1 (5 bases). This CDR3 is built from 19 residues. Germline V gene data show CDR1 as MDHEN and CDR2 as SYDVKM. Trimming cost V 7 bases and J 1 base, with 28 bases left between them. The CDR3 nucleotides read TGTGCCAGCATAGGAGGGGAGGCCCTTTCTATAGGTGGGAACACTGAAGCTTTCTTT. As protein: CASIGGEALSIGGNTEAFF.

The chain uses TRBV6-2 or TRBV6-3 and TRBJ2-7; 7 nucleotides agree with TRBD1. The CDR3 is 15 amino acids. CDR1 is MNHEY, CDR2 SVGEGT, per germline. V shed 2 bases, J shed 1 base, and the junction held 5 bases outside the gene matches. The CDR3 region is CASSYPTGWSYEQYF. As DNA, the CDR3 is TGTGCCAGCAGTTACCCGACAGGGTGGTCCTACGAGCAGTACTTC.

This clone is a singleton in its sample. The rearrangement joins TRBV9 to TRBJ1-4; 10 nucleotides line up with TRBD1. The CDR3 totals 13 residues. Germline-derived CDR1 and CDR2 are SGDLS and YYNGEE. With 4 bases clipped from V and 8 bases from J, the junction kept 2 bases outside the gene matches. The CDR3 coding sequence is TGTGCCAGCAGCACGGGACAGGGGGAAAAACTGTTTTTT. Residues: CASSTGQGEKLFF.

This clone has a handful of counts. This chain connects TRBV7-6 to TRBJ1-2, with no clear D. CDR1 is SGHVS, CDR2 FNYEAQ, per germline. V lost 5 bases and J 2 bases, leaving 6 bases between the germline ends. The CDR3 runs 12 residues. The CDR3 bases are TGTGCCAGCAGCCCCACAAACTATGGCTACACCTTC. It yields the protein CASSPTNYGYTF. Supplemented by reference TRBV7-6 and TRBJ1-2, the full variable domain reads GAGVSQSPRYKVTKRGQDVALRCDPISGHVSLYWYRQALGQGPEFLTYFNYEAQQDKSGLPNDRFSAERPEGSISTLTIQRTEQRDSAMYRCASSPTNYGYTFGSGTRLTVV.

V and J are TRBV4-3 and TRBJ1-1, with a tentative D call TRBD1 (5 bases). CDR3 length: 17 amino acids. The V and J ends lost 0 bases and 8 bases respectively, with 22 bases between them. Germline V gene sequence: CDR1 LGHNA, CDR2 YSLEER. CDR3 sequence reads: CASSQDLTRSGGREAFF. The CDR3, as DNA: TGCGCCAGCAGCCAAGATCTAACCCGATCCGGGGGTAGGGAAGCTTTCTTT.

The gene calls are TRBV7-9 and TRBJ2-1; D possibly corresponds to TRBD2 (6 bases). CDR1 SEHNR and CDR2 FQNEAQ come from the germline V gene (reference sequence). Trimming removed 0 bases from V and 9 bases from J, with 12 bases in between. This CDR3 region has 14 residues. CDR3 DNA sequence: TGTGCCAGCAGCTTAGCGCCCCTCGGGGGTGAGCAGTTCTTC. This encodes CASSLAPLGGEQFF.

The V gene is TRBV9, the J gene TRBJ2-4, with TRBD2 matching 11 bases. Germline-derived CDR1 and CDR2 are SGDLS and YYNGEE. J gave up 0 bases and V 4 bases, and 12 bases lay outside the gene matches. This CDR3 has 19 amino acids. In DNA form, the CDR3 reads TGTGCCAGCAGCAAAGGGGCTAGCGGGGGGAGTATAGCCAAAAACATTCAGTACTTC. Its protein product is CASSKGASGGSIAKNIQYF.

This chain uses TRBV7-9 with TRBJ2-5, with unresolved D. This CDR3 has 12 residues. Germline V lookup: CDR1 SEHNR, CDR2 FQNEAQ (reference sequence). Trimming left V 1 base short and J 5 bases short, with 5 bases between. DNA of the CDR3: TGTGCCAGCAGCTTAGTTTGGGAGACCCAGTACTTC. Translating gives CASSLVWETQYF.

This clone is a singleton in its sample. The rearrangement joins TRBV5-5 to TRBJ2-3, with D tentatively TRBD1 (5 bases). The V end lost 3 bases, the J end lost 2 bases, and 13 bases lay between the germline ends. The CDR3 has 15 residues. The germline V gene has CDR1 SGHKS and CDR2 YYEKEE (reference sequence). CDR3 protein: CASSSDISHTDTQYF. In DNA form, the CDR3 reads TGTGCCAGCAGCTCGGACATTTCCCACACAGATACGCAGTATTTT.

This chain joins TRBV5-1 and TRBJ2-5; 9 positions match TRBD1. Germline trimming cut 3 bases from V and 3 bases from J; bases unmatched to any gene: 3. Germline CDR1 is SGHRS and CDR2 is YFSETQ. There are 14 residues in the CDR3. The CDR3 sequence is CASSWGQGKETQYF. The CDR3 bases are TGCGCCAGCAGCTGGGGACAGGGAAAAGAGACCCAGTACTTC.

The count of this clone is one. The V gene is TRBV4-1, the J gene TRBJ2-7; D not resolved. CDR3 size: 14 residues. The germline V and J ends were trimmed by 2 bases and 8 bases, with 16 bases remaining between them. Germline CDR1 MGHRA, CDR2 YSYEKL. The CDR3 region has the DNA TGCGCCAGCAGCCAATTGGCAGTCGACCCCAAGCAGTACTTC. Encoded protein: CASSQLAVDPKQYF.

J is TRBJ2-3 and V is TRBV4-1, with unresolved D. CDR1 and CDR2 from the germline V gene are MGHRA and YSYEKL. V lost 1 base to trimming and J lost 3 bases, with 11 bases between them. The CDR3 runs 15 residues. CDR3 sequence: CASSQVGTRTDTQYF. The CDR3 coding sequence is TGCGCCAGCAGCCAAGTGGGTACCAGAACAGATACGCAGTATTTT.

The rearrangement uses TRBV10-3 and TRBJ2-1, with D tentatively TRBD1 or TRBD2 (6 bases each). This CDR3 has 13 residues. V lost 6 bases and J lost 8, with 14 bases in between. Germline values: CDR1 ENHRY, CDR2 SYGVKD. The CDR3 loop is CAISPGARDEQFF. Here the CDR3 DNA reads TGTGCCATCAGCCCGGGGGCCCGAGATGAGCAGTTCTTC.

The chain carries TRBV18 and TRBJ1-3; D is undetermined. The CDR3 length is 15 residues. The germline V gene has CDR1 KGHSH and CDR2 LQKENI. V was clipped by 0 bases and J by 2 bases, with 8 bases between them. The DNA of the CDR3 is TGTGCCAGCTCACCACCCACACGAGCTGGAAACACCATATATTTT. Translation: CASSPPTRAGNTIYF.

The V and J genes are TRBV19 and TRBJ2-2, with 7 nucleotides matching TRBD2. Germline-derived CDR1 and CDR2 are LNHDA and SQIVND (reference sequence). J lost 0 bases, V lost 3 bases, and 7 bases had no gene match. The CDR3 runs to 17 residues. CDR3 sequence reads: CASSIGGGGSNTGELFF. As DNA, the CDR3 is TGTGCCAGTAGTATCGGCGGGGGAGGGTCGAACACCGGGGAGCTGTTTTTT.

Regarding this clone: Other nucleotide sequences in the sample specify the same CDR3. The DNA of the CDR3 is TGTGCCAGCAGTGGGACCGAGCAGTACTTC. Encoded protein: CASSGTEQYF. This chain links TRBV2 with TRBJ2-7; D remains unclear. V was clipped by 4 bases and J by 6 bases, with 4 bases between them. Germline values: CDR1 SNHLY, CDR2 FYNNEI. CDR3 size: 10 residues.

This chain links TRBV6-5 with TRBJ1-3; tentative D call: TRBD1 (5 bases). The CDR3 covers 16 residues. With 2 bases removed from V and 0 bases from J, the gap between germline ends came to 11 bases. Looked up from germline, CDR1 is MNHEY and CDR2 is SVGAGI. CDR3 nucleotides: TGTGCCAGCAGTTACAGATGGAGGGGCTCTGGAAACACCATATATTTT. This codes for CASSYRWRGSGNTIYF.

The rearrangement uses TRBV12-3 or TRBV12-4 and TRBJ2-1, with a weak D call TRBD2 (5 bases). V gave up 4 bases and J gave up 7 bases, with 11 bases separating them. This CDR3 contains 13 residues. In nucleotides, the CDR3 is TGTGCCAGCAGTTCATATACGGGGAATGAGCAGTTCTTC. Translated: CASSSYTGNEQFF.

The chain employs TRBV5-4 and TRBJ2-5; TRBD2 agrees at 11 bases. Germline values: CDR1 SGHNT, CDR2 YYREEE (reference sequence). The CDR3 is made up of 16 amino acids. The V and J ends lost 0 bases and 6 bases, in that order; junction bases with no gene match: 7. The CDR3 nucleotides are TGTGCCAGCAGCTTGGATAGCGGGGGGGCTTTAAAGACCCAGTACTTC. This gives the protein CASSLDSGGALKTQYF.

The genes are TRBV6-2 or TRBV6-3 and TRBJ1-5, with D unresolved. This CDR3 spans 17 amino acids. CDR1 and CDR2 (germline): MNHEY, SVGEGT. V lost 2 bases, J lost 2 bases, and 16 bases lay in between. The CDR3 protein is CASSYPPRQRGNQPQHF. CDR3 DNA sequence: TGTGCCAGCAGTTACCCCCCCCGGCAAAGGGGCAATCAGCCCCAGCATTTT.

The CDR3 loop is CASSLLWGGGAAFPSYNEQFF. CDR3 in DNA: TGTGCCAGCAGTTTACTCTGGGGCGGGGGGGCCGCGTTCCCATCGTACAATGAGCAGTTCTTC. The V and J genes are TRBV28 and TRBJ2-1, with 9 nucleotides matching TRBD2. This CDR3 region has 21 residues. Per the germline V gene, CDR1 is MDHEN and CDR2 is SYDVKM. V gave up 2 bases and J gave up 4 bases; unmatched junction bases: 21.

The V gene is TRBV19, the J gene TRBJ2-3; 8 nucleotides align to TRBD1. V trimming: 8 bases; J trimming: 5 bases; junction bases outside the gene matches: 3. The germline V gene has CDR1 LNHDA and CDR2 SQIVND (reference sequence). This CDR3 has 12 residues. The CDR3 coding sequence is TGTGCCAGTCGACAGGGGAGAGATACGCAGTATTTT. As protein: CASRQGRDTQYF.

This CDR3 is CASNRGRTTNEKLFF. The CDR3 DNA reads TGTGCCAGCAACAGGGGGCGGACTACTAATGAAAAACTGTTTTTT. This chain connects TRBV9 to TRBJ1-4; 9 bases line up with TRBD1. The germline CDR1 and CDR2 sequences are SGDLS and YYNGEE. The J segment lost 2 bases and the V segment lost 6 bases, leaving 5 bases of the junction unmatched. There are 15 residues in the CDR3.